These 12 T cell receptor beta chains came from one sample sequenced in a study of T cells after yellow fever vaccination (dated by TCRdb to between 2018 and 2021). The treatment or condition label on this specimen signifies: live attenuated yellow fever vaccine strain. Libraries were made using 5' RACE. The instrument given in TCRdb is Illumina HiSeq 2500. TCRdb reran the public reads through fastp at Q25 and MiXCR, keeping productive beta chains. Duplicate CDR3 protein sequences are folded into a single record with the most common DNA and genes. The sample table records around 40,000 distinct CDR3 sequences; 6.8% of these occur just once. The ten largest account for 15% of the sample. Sequencing was performed on CD8+ T cells not binding an NS4B(214-222) dextramer, sorted from PBMCs, taken 45 days after the yellow fever booster vaccination. The cell subset or site label here, explained by the study, means: NS4B epitope dextramer-negative CD8 T cells. The receptors were gathered from a man in his thirties or forties who received the YFV17D yellow fever vaccine.

This clonotype was picked up a small number of times. The rearrangement uses TRBV6-4 and TRBJ2-2, with 8 bases aligning to TRBD2. There are 13 residues in the CDR3. V shed 6 bases, J shed 5 bases, and the junction held 2 bases outside the gene matches. The germline gives CDR1 MRHNA, CDR2 SNTAGT. The DNA of the CDR3 is TGTGCCAGCAGCCCTAGCGGGACCGGGGAGCTGTTTTTT. It specifies CASSPSGTGELFF.

Ten or more counts support this clonotype. This chain links TRBV6-1 with TRBJ2-3; 9 bases agree with TRBD2. Unmatched junction bases numbered 5, after V lost 8 bases and J lost 2 bases. CDR1 and CDR2 from the germline V gene are MNHNS and SASEGT. This CDR3 is built from 14 residues. The CDR3 DNA is TGTGCCAGCGGCGTAGCGGGGGACACAGATACGCAGTATTTT. The encoded protein is CASGVAGDTDTQYF.

This clonotype has a count of ten or more. The V and J genes are TRBV29-1 and TRBJ2-1; 13 bases match TRBD2. This CDR3 has 16 residues. V lost 4 bases, J lost 1 base, and 4 bases stayed unmatched. CDR1 is SQVTM and CDR2 is ANQGSEA in the germline V gene. For the CDR3, the DNA is TGCAGCGTTGGACTAGCGGGAGGTTCATCCTACAATGAGCAGTTCTTC. Translation gives CSVGLAGGSSYNEQFF.

This clonotype was counted ten times or more. The rearrangement joins TRBV4-3 to TRBJ2-7; TRBD2 aligns across 10 bases. Germline CDR1 reads LGHNA; CDR2 reads YSLEER. This CDR3 has 16 amino acids. Unmatched junction bases numbered 11, after V lost 7 bases and J lost 2 bases. The CDR3 sequence is CASKKWLAGEAYEQYF. The CDR3 DNA reads as TGCGCCAGCAAGAAGTGGCTAGCGGGAGAAGCCTACGAGCAGTACTTC.

This clonotype was observed a few times. The chain carries TRBV7-2 and TRBJ1-5, with D perhaps TRBD1 (6 bases). Trimming shortened V by 6 bases and J by 3 bases, and 12 bases separated the two germline ends. CDR3 size: 14 residues. Germline values: CDR1 SGHTA, CDR2 FQGNSA. The CDR3 DNA is TGTGCCAGCAGTTCGAGACAGGACAATCAGCCCCAGCATTTT. It specifies CASSSRQDNQPQHF. Variable domain in full (rest from reference TRBV7-2 and TRBJ1-5): GAGVSQSPSNKVTEKGKDVELRCDPISGHTALYWYRQSLGQGLEFLIYFQGNSAPDKSGLPSDRFSAERTGGSVSTLTIQRTQQEDSAVYLCASSSRQDNQPQHFGDGTRLSIL.

In its sample, this clonotype was seen many times. The chain has TRBV5-1 and TRBJ1-4; D is uncertain. Trimming left V 2 bases short and J 8 bases short, with 16 bases between. CDR1 is SGHRS, CDR2 YFSETQ, per germline. The CDR3 is 15 amino acids. CDR3 bases: TGCGCCAGCAGCTTTTTCTGGCGACCGGGAGAAAAACTGTTTTTT. Translation: CASSFFWRPGEKLFF.

This clonotype occurred many times. This sequence joins TRBV4-3 and TRBJ1-5; no firm D call. The germline CDR1 and CDR2 sequences are LGHNA and YSLEER. The CDR3 spans 13 residues. The V gene lost 3 bases and the J gene lost 2 bases, with 5 bases spanning the gap. This CDR3 is CASSQGGNQPQHF. The CDR3 nucleotides read TGCGCCAGCAGCCAGGGTGGCAATCAGCCCCAGCATTTT.

This clonotype was counted only a few times. The rearrangement joins TRBV6-6 to TRBJ2-7; the D gene is possibly TRBD1 (6 bases). Trimming took off 7 bases at V and 4 bases at J, with 14 bases between the two ends. This CDR3 is 13 amino acids long. Germline lookup yields CDR1 MNHNY and CDR2 SVGAGI (reference sequence). The CDR3, as DNA: TGTGCCAGCAACGGTGGGGGCATGTACGAGCAGTACTTC. Translation: CASNGGGMYEQYF.

This clonotype appeared a few times. The chain carries TRBV20-1 and TRBJ2-3; 9 positions agree with TRBD2. The CDR3 consists of 13 residues. Germline CDR1 reads DFQATT; CDR2 reads SNEGSKA (reference sequence). V trimming: 6 bases; J trimming: 4 bases; junction bases outside the gene matches: 5. Here the CDR3 reads CSAWRGGADTQYF. CDR3 sequence (DNA): TGCAGTGCCTGGCGGGGGGGAGCAGATACGCAGTATTTT.

This clonotype showed up many times. V gene TRBV10-1 combines with J gene TRBJ2-3, with 8 bases matching TRBD2. The V gene's germline CDR1 is WNHNN and CDR2 SYGVQD (reference sequence). The length of the CDR3 is 16 residues. J was trimmed by 6 bases and V by 4 bases; bases with no gene match: 12. The CDR3 loop reads CASSGVIAGLADTQYF. Here the CDR3 DNA reads TGCGCCAGCAGTGGAGTTATAGCGGGATTGGCGGATACGCAGTATTTT.

In its sample, this clonotype was seen many times. The rearrangement links TRBV12-3 or TRBV12-4 to TRBJ2-1; 8 bases are a match to TRBD2. The CDR3 spans 13 residues. V was pared by 6 bases and J by 9 bases, with 7 bases of the junction left unmatched. For the CDR3, the DNA is TGTGCCAGCAGCCCAAGCGGGAGTGGTGAGCAGTTCTTC. Translation gives CASSPSGSGEQFF.

The table lists this clonotype with many counts. V usage is TRBV6-5 and J usage is TRBJ2-7; maybe TRBD2 (5 bases). The CDR3 sequence is 14 residues long. CDR1 is MNHEY and CDR2 is SVGAGI in the germline V gene. Deletions cut 7 bases from V and 3 bases from J, with 16 bases between. This chain's CDR3 is CASTRGGGGYEQYF. The CDR3 DNA reads as TGTGCCAGCACCAGAGGCGGCGGAGGCTACGAGCAGTACTTC.